This T cell receptor (beta chain) comes out of a study of blood T cell repertoires in COVID-19 (dated by TCRdb to about 2020). The study in broad terms: Samples covering the acute and convalescent phases of COVID-19 were provided by collaborators in the United States, Italy and Spain. The prospective study material was composed of cDNA or gDNA derived from T cells, B-cell-depleted T cells, or PBMCs. The dataset comprised deeply sampled blood TCRbeta repertoires from subjects exposed to, actively infected with, or recovered from COVID-19. A freely available public database, intended as a resource for researchers studying the immune response to SARS-CoV-2, is where the repertoires were released. Samples came from the ongoing ImmuneRACE study (first 160 participants) plus 1,254 subjects from 6 global collaborators. Sample metadata almost always included a de-identified subject ID, COVID-19 status, age in years and sex. Where HLA class I and class II types were available, the types were taken from metadata supplied by the sample provider, not from assay-based typing.

One collaborating source in Seattle enrolled patients while the patients were actively infected and followed the patients over time throughout the course of disease. Collaborating institutions collected whole blood in K2EDTA tubes following their own protocols. Collaborator samples were shipped for TCRbeta analysis as frozen whole blood, isolated PBMCs, or DNA extracted from either sample type. The immunoSEQ Assay, a bias-controlled multiplex PCR, was used to amplify TCRbeta CDR3 regions from genomic DNA. The authors processed their data as follows. Nucleated cell counts per sample were estimated from amplification of reference gene primers within the assay. To quantify the absolute abundance of each unique TCRbeta CDR3 rearrangement, sequence reads were collapsed and filtered. Productive Simpson clonality was computed per sample as the square root of Simpson's diversity index over productive rearrangements. What TCRdb holds here is the immuneACCESS table cut down to in-frame rearrangements. Part of the clones is not present; checked against another copy, under half of the missing clones reflect an unresolved V gene, and the others are unexplained. V, J and clone size are those of that table, while D and trimming were read from the DNA. The sample profile shows about 200,000 clones; approximately 90% of them were found once. The top ten hold over 0.75% of the sample.

What the authors observed across the whole study: The amount of clinical and demographic metadata varied by source and participant and was provided uncurated.

CDR1 and CDR2 were assigned from the germline V gene as KGHSH and LQKENI. Including cysteine and phenylalanine, the CDR3 has 15 amino acids. Just CDR3 DNA is preserved here, 45 bases in frame from base 1. The V and J ends are trimmed by 2 bases and 4 bases, leaving 14 bases between them. For this clone: Its specific antigen is unknown. No much larger clone exists at a distance of one base, and base qualities are not known.

This clonotype was sampled from a man in his sixties with COVID-19, enrolled during active disease. The V gene is TRBV18 and the J gene is TRBJ1-2; the D gene assignment is ambiguous. The source material was peripheral blood. The CDR3 sequence is CASSPEAPPGYGYTF. The DNA sequence reads TGTGCCAGCTCACCAGAGGCCCCGCCGGGCTATGGCTACACCTTC. Reference TRBV18 and TRBJ1-2 genes cover what lies past the CDR3, so the full variable domain is NAGVMQNPRHLVRRRGQEARLRCSPMKGHSHVYWYRQLPEEGLKFMVYLQKENIIDESGMPKERFSAEFPKEGPSILRIQQVVRGDSAAYFCASSPEAPPGYGYTFGSGTRLTVV.